This T cell receptor beta chain appears in the sequencing data of a study of T cells in Graves' hyperthyroidism and ophthalmopathy. This clonotype has only a few counts. The antigen is unknown. Germline CDR1 is GTSNPN and CDR2 is SVGIG (reference sequence). V lost 2 bases, J lost 3 bases, and 8 bases lay in between. The CDR3 sequence is 13 residues long. TCR beta CDR3 region amplification was performed from RNA transcripts. Carried out on the TCR CDR3, a first-round RT-PCR used the HTBI primer set. TCRdb redid the calling of the multiplex PCR reads with MiXCR, one entry per CDR3 protein. The table lists about 640,000 distinct CDR3 sequences, less than 25% of them singletons. Ophthalmopathy cases met thresholds of Clinical Activity Score at least 3, NOSPECS grade at least 4 and duration under 3 months. Findings of the study overall: In blood, most of the thyroid clonotypes expanded above 0.001 were also present. Ophthalmopathy was separated from stable hyperthyroidism by a 13 V-J model.

The chain uses TRBV30 and TRBJ1-3; D remains unclear. This sequence was found in a man aged 25-45 years with Graves' ophthalmopathy. The sequenced sample was blood. CDR3 bases: TGTGCCTGGAGTCTAGGTGTTGGAAACACCATATATTTT. Residues: CAWSLGVGNTIYF.